This passage covers 13 T cell receptor beta chains from one sample sequenced in a study of T cells in Graves' hyperthyroidism and ophthalmopathy. It was RNA transcripts that yielded the amplified TCR beta CDR3 regions. The TCR CDR3 first-round RT-PCR relied on the HTBI primer set. A single record per CDR3 protein comes from TCRdb applying MiXCR to the multiplex PCR reads. The profile shows about 840,000 distinct CDR3 sequences, 38% of them singletons. The sequenced sample was blood. The receptors originated from a man between 18 and 29 years old with Graves' hyperthyroidism.

CDR3 loop: CASRSTGGLSQPQHF. The CDR3 DNA sequence: TGTGCCAGCAGATCGACAGGGGGCTTGAGTCAGCCCCAGCATTTT. The chain recombines TRBV6-5 with TRBJ1-5, with TRBD1 matching 10 bases. The germline gives CDR1 MNHEY, CDR2 SVGAGI. V lost 6 bases to trimming and J lost 6 bases; unmatched junction nucleotides: 8. CDR3 size: 15 residues.

Ten or more counts support this clonotype. CDR3 region: CASRWTDYYGYTF. CDR3 nucleotide sequence: TGTGCCAGCAGATGGACGGACTACTATGGCTACACCTTC. V usage is TRBV12-3 or TRBV12-4 and J usage is TRBJ1-2; no reliable D call. Deletions cut 6 bases from V and 3 bases from J, with 11 bases between. The CDR3 extends over 13 amino acids.

The rearrangement joins TRBV6-5 to TRBJ1-1; D is uncertain. Per germline, CDR1 MNHEY and CDR2 SVGAGI. The length of the CDR3 is 15 residues. The V end lost 2 bases, the J end lost 1 base, and 11 bases lay between the germline ends. CDR3 residues: CASSYGLGPNTEAFF. The CDR3 DNA sequence: TGTGCCAGCAGTTACGGCCTAGGGCCGAACACTGAAGCTTTCTTT.

This clonotype came up a few times. The junction does not match germline at one end; this may be a read error. The chain recombines TRBV5-1 with TRBJ2-7, with 7 bases lining up with TRBD1. The V gene's germline CDR1 is SGHRS and CDR2 YFSETQ. The CDR3 length is 15 residues. CDR3 sequence: CASSGGQDSSYEQYF. CDR3 DNA: TGTGCCAGCAGCGGTGGACAGGATAGCTCCTACGAGCAGTACTTC.

V usage is TRBV7-8 and J usage is TRBJ2-7; D may match TRBD1 or TRBD2 (5 bases each). The CDR3 loop spans 18 amino acids. Trimming pared 5 bases from V and 5 bases from J, leaving 28 bases between. CDR1 is SGHVS and CDR2 is FQNEAQ in the germline V gene. The CDR3: CASSPEMVGEGVLDEQYF. CDR3 bases: TGTGCCAGCAGCCCCGAGATGGTCGGGGAAGGGGTTCTTGACGAGCAGTACTTC.

This clonotype turned up a few times. The chain combines TRBV5-1 with TRBJ2-2; D is perhaps TRBD2 (6 bases). Trimming took 0 bases from V and 4 from J, leaving 10 bases between them. The CDR3 sequence is 15 residues long. Germline CDR1 and CDR2: SGHRS and YFSETQ. CDR3 sequence (DNA): TGCGCCAGCAGCTTGGGTCAAGCGGGCACCGGGGAGCTGTTTTTT. Protein product: CASSLGQAGTGELFF. Based on the CDR3 plus reference TRBV5-1 and TRBJ2-2, the full variable domain is KAGVTQTPRYLIKTRGQQVTLSCSPISGHRSVSWYQQTPGQGLQFLFEYFSETQRNKGNFPGRFSGRQFSNSRSEMNVSTLELGDSALYLCASSLGQAGTGELFFGEGSRLTVL.

The table lists this clonotype with a few counts. V usage is TRBV7-8 and J usage is TRBJ2-5, with D possibly being TRBD1 or TRBD2 (5 bases each). The ends were cut back, 1 base at V and 5 bases at J, with 14 bases in the middle. CDR3 size: 15 residues. Germline V gene sequence: CDR1 SGHVS, CDR2 FQNEAQ. The CDR3 protein is CASSLDGGRLETQYF. CDR3 nucleotide sequence: TGTGCCAGCAGCTTAGATGGGGGACGGTTGGAGACCCAGTACTTC.

This clonotype was observed a few times. The CDR3 DNA reads as TGCGCCAGCAGCTTGGAGTGGACAGCAGTTAGTGGCTACACCTTC. This encodes CASSLEWTAVSGYTF. The chain employs TRBV5-1 and TRBJ1-2; D perhaps matches TRBD1 (6 bases). The CDR3 contains 15 residues. V was trimmed by 0 bases and J by 7 bases, leaving 16 bases between them. The germline gives CDR1 SGHRS, CDR2 YFSETQ.

Concerning this clonotype: At one of its ends the junction is not consistent with the germline gene, which may arise from a read error. The genes are TRBV5-1 and TRBJ2-7, with 8 bases lining up with TRBD2. The germline CDR1 and CDR2 sequences are SGHRS and YFSETQ. The CDR3 is made up of 14 amino acids. In DNA, the CDR3 is TGCGCCAGCAACTTGGGCGGGGGGAGTTACGAGCAGTACTTC. The encoded protein is CASNLGGGSYEQYF.

This chain links TRBV10-2 with TRBJ2-7; 8 bases are shared with TRBD1. The CDR3 has 14 residues. The germline V gene encodes CDR1 WSHSY and CDR2 SAAADI. V shed 5 bases and J 6 bases; nucleotides not matched to a gene: 9. The CDR3, as DNA: TGCGCCAGCAGTCTACACAGGGGGTCCCTCGAGCAGTACTTC. This encodes CASSLHRGSLEQYF.

This chain links TRBV19 with TRBJ1-5, with D uncertain. V gave up 5 bases and J gave up 10 bases, with 15 bases separating them. CDR1 is LNHDA, CDR2 SQIVND, per germline (reference sequence). The CDR3 is 13 amino acids. CDR3 coding DNA: TGTGCCAGTAGTGTAATAGCCCGAGGCCCCCAGCATTTT. It translates to CASSVIARGPQHF.

The gene calls are TRBV20-1 and TRBJ1-6; 10 positions agree with TRBD1. J gave up 8 bases and V 4 bases, and 5 bases lay outside the gene matches. Germline V gene sequence: CDR1 DFQATT, CDR2 SNEGSKA (reference sequence). There are 14 residues in the CDR3. The CDR3 reads CSAMTDRGDSPLHF. CDR3 DNA: TGCAGTGCTATGACGGACAGGGGGGATTCACCCCTCCACTTT.

This clonotype was counted a few times. J is TRBJ1-4 and V is TRBV12-3 or TRBV12-4; 8 bases align to TRBD1. The CDR3 loop spans 15 amino acids. The V segment lost 6 bases and the J segment 7 bases; nucleotides outside the gene matches: 10. This CDR3 reads CASSSMTGEGEKLFF. The CDR3 coding sequence is TGTGCCAGCAGCTCGATGACAGGGGAGGGTGAAAAACTGTTTTTT.